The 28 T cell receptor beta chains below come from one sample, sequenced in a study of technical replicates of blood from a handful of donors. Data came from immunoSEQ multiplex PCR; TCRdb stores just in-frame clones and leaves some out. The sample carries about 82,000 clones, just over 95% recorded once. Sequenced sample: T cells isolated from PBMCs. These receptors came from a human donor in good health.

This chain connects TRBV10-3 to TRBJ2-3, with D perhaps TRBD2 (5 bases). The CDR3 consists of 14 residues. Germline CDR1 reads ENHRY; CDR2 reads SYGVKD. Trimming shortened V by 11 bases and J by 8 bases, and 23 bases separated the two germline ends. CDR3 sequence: CASQRGAVLGTQYF. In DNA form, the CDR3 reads TGTGCCTCACAACGGGGAGCGGTCCTGGGTACGCAGTATTTT.

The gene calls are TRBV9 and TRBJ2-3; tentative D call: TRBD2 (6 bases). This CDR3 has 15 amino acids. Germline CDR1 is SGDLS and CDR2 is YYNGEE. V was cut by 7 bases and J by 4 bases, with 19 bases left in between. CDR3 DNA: TGTGCCAGCTCCATCGGGGGACTCTCCGCAGATACGCAGTATTTT. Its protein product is CASSIGGLSADTQYF.

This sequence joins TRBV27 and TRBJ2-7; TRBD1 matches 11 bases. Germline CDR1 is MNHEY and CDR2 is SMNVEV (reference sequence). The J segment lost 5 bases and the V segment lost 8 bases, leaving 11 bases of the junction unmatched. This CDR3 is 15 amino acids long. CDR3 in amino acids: CASGSGTGGGNEQYF. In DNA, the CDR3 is TGTGCCAGCGGAAGCGGGACAGGGGGAGGCAACGAGCAGTACTTC.

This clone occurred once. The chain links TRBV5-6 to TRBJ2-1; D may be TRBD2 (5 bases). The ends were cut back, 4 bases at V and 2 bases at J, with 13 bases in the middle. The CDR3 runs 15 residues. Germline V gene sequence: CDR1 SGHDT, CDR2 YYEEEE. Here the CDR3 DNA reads TGTGCCAGCAGCCCCCCGGGGAGTCCCTACAATGAGCAGTTCTTC. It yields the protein CASSPPGSPYNEQFF. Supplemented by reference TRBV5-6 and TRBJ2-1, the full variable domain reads DAGVTQSPTHLIKTRGQQVTLRCSPKSGHDTVSWYQQALGQGPQFIFQYYEEEERQRGNFPDRFSGHQFPNYSSELNVNALLLGDSALYLCASSPPGSPYNEQFFGPGTRLTVL.

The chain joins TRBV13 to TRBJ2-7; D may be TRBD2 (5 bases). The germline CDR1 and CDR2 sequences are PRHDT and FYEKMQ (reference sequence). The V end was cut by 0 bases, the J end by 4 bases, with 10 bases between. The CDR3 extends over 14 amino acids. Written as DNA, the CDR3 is TGTGCCAGCAGCTTAGGGGGAGACGTATACGAGCAGTACTTC. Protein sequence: CASSLGGDVYEQYF.

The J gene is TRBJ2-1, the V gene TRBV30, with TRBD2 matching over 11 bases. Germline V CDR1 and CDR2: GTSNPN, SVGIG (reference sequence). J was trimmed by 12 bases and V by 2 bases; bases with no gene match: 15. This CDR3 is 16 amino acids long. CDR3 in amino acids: CAWSPMSGLAGGRQFF. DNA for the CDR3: TGTGCCTGGAGTCCGATGAGCGGGCTAGCGGGAGGTAGGCAGTTCTTC.

CDR3 loop: CASSPGQVYGYTF. CDR3 nucleotides: TGTGCCAGCAGCCCAGGACAGGTCTATGGCTACACCTTC. This sequence joins TRBV7-8 and TRBJ1-2; 7 bases align to TRBD1. The CDR3 runs to 13 residues. The V and J ends lost 5 bases and 4 bases, in that order; junction bases with no gene match: 4. Germline loops: CDR1 SGHVS, CDR2 FQNEAQ.

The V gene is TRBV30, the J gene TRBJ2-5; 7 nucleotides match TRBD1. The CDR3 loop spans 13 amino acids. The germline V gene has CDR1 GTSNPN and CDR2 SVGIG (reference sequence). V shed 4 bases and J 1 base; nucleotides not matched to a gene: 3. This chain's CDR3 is CAWKQGIQETQYF. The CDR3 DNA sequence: TGTGCCTGGAAACAGGGGATCCAAGAGACCCAGTACTTC. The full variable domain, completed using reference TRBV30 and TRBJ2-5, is SQTIHQWPATLVQPVGSPLSLECTVEGTSNPNLYWYRQAAGRGLQLLFYSVGIGQISSEVPQNLSASRPQDRQFILSSKKLLLSDSGFYLCAWKQGIQETQYFGPGTRLLVL.

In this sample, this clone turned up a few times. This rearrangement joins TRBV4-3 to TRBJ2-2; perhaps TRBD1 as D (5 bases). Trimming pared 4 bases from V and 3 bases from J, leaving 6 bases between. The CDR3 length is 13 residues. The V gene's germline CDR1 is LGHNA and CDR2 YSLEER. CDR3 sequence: CASSRTHTGELFF. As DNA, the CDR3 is TGCGCCAGCAGCCGGACACACACCGGGGAGCTGTTTTTT.

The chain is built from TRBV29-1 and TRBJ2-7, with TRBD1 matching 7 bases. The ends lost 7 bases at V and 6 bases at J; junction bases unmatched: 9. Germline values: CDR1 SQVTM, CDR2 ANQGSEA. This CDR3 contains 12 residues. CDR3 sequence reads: CSATTGKFEQYF. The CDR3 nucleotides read TGCAGCGCCACGACAGGGAAGTTCGAGCAGTACTTC.

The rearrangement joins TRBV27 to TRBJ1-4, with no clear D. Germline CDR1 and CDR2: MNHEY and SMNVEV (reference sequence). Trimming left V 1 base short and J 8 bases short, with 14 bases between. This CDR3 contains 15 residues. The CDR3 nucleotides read TGTGCCAGCAGTTTATGGGCCCCGTTACGGGAAAAACTGTTTTTT. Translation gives CASSLWAPLREKLFF.

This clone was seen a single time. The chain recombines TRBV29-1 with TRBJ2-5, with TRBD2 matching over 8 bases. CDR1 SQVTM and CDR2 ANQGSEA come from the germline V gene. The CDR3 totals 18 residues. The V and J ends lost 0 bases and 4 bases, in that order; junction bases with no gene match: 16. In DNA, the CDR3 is TGCAGCGTTGAAGATAGTTATATCGGGGGGGGAGTTGCAGAGACCCAGTACTTC. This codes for CSVEDSYIGGGVAETQYF. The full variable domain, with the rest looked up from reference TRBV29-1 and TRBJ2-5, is SAVISQKPSRDICQRGTSLTIQCQVDSQVTMMFWYRQQPGQSLTLIATANQGSEATYESGFVIDKFPISRPNLTFSTLTVSNMSPEDSSIYLCSVEDSYIGGGVAETQYFGPGTRLLVL.

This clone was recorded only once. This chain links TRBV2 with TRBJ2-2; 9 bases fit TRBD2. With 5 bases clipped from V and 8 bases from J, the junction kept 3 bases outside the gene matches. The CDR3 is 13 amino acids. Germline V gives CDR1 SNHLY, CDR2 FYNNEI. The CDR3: CASSLAGTGELFF. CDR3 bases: TGTGCCAGCAGTCTAGCGGGAACAGGGGAGCTGTTTTTT.

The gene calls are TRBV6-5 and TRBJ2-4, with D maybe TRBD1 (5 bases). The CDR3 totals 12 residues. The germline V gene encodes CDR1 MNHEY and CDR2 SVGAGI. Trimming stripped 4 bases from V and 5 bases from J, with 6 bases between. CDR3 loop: CASSSTENIQYF. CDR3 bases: TGTGCCAGCAGTTCGACAGAAAACATTCAGTACTTC.

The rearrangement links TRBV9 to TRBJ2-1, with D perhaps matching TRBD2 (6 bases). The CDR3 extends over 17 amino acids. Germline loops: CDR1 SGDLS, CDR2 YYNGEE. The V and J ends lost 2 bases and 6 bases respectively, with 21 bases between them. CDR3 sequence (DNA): TGTGCCAGCAGCGTTGAACTTTCCCGGGACTTCTTCAATGAGCAGTTCTTC. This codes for CASSVELSRDFFNEQFF.

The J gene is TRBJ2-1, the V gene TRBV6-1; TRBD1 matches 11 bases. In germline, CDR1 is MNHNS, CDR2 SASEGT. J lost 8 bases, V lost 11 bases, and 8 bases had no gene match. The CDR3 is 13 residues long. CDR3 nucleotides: TGTGCCTATGGACAGGGGGCGCTGGATGAGCAGTTCTTC. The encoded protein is CAYGQGALDEQFF.

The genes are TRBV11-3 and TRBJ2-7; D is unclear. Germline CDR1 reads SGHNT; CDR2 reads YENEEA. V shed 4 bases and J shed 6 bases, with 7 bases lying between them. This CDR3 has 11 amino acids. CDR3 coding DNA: TGTGCCAGCAGCTACGAGAGCGAGCAGTACTTC. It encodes CASSYESEQYF.

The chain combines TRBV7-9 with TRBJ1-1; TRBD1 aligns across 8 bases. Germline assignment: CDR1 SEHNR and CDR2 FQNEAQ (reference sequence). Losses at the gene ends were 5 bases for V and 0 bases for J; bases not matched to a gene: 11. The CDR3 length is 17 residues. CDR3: CASSTGQAFTMNTEAFF. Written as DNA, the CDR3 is TGTGCCAGCAGCACGGGACAGGCCTTTACGATGAACACTGAAGCTTTCTTT.

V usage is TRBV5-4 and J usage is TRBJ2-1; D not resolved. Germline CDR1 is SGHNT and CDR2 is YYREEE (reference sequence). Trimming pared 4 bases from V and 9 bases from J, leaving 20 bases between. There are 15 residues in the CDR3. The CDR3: CASSLNAAKITEQFF. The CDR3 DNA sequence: TGTGCCAGCAGCCTAAACGCCGCAAAAATAACTGAGCAGTTCTTC.

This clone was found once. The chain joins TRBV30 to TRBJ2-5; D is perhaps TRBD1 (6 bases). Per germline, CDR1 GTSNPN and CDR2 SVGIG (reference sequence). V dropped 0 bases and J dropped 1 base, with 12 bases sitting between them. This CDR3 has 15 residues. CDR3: CAWSVAQGLQETQYF. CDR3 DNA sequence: TGTGCCTGGAGTGTGGCTCAGGGGCTCCAAGAGACCCAGTACTTC.

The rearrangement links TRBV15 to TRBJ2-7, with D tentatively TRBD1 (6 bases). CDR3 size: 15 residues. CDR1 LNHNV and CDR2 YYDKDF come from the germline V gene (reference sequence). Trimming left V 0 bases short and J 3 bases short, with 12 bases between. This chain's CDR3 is CATSREMTGFYEQYF. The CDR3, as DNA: TGTGCCACCAGCAGAGAGATGACAGGATTCTACGAGCAGTACTTC.

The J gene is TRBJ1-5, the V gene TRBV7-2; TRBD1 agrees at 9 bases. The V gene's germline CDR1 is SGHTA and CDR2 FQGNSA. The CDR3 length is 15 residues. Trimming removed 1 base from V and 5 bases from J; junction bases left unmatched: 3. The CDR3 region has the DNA TGTGCCAGCAGCTTAGGAGGACAGGGGCATCAGCCCCAGCATTTT. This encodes CASSLGGQGHQPQHF.

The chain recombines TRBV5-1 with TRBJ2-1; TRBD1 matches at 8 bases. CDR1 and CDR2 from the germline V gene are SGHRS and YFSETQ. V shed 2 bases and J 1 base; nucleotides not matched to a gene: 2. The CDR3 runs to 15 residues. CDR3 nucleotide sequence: TGCGCCAGCAGCTTTTACAGGGGGTCCTACAATGAGCAGTTCTTC. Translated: CASSFYRGSYNEQFF.

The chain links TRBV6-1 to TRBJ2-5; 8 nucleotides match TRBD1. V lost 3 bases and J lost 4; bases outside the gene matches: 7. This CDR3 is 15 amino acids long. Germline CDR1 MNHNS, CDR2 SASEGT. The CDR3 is CASSEWQGAGETQYF. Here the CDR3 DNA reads TGTGCCAGCAGTGAGTGGCAGGGGGCGGGAGAGACCCAGTACTTC.

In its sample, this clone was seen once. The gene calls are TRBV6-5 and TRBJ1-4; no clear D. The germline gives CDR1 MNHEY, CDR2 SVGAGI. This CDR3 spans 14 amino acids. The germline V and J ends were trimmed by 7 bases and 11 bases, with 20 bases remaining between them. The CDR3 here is CASTSSLLGGKLFF. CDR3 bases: TGTGCCAGCACCTCGAGCTTGCTTGGCGGGAAACTGTTTTTT.

As DNA, the CDR3 is TGCGCCAGCAGCTTGGGCGCGCACCGTTACTCCTACGAGCAGTACTTC. Protein sequence: CASSLGAHRYSYEQYF. The genes are TRBV5-1 and TRBJ2-7; unclear D gene. There are 16 residues in the CDR3. Trimming took off 0 bases at V and 0 bases at J, with 13 bases between the two ends. Looked up from germline, CDR1 is SGHRS and CDR2 is YFSETQ.

Here the CDR3 reads CASRQVRGLYNEQFF. The CDR3 DNA sequence: TGTGCCAGCCGGCAGGTGAGGGGACTCTACAATGAGCAGTTCTTC. The rearrangement uses TRBV11-2 and TRBJ2-1; TRBD2 is a possible D gene (6 bases). CDR1 is SGHAT, CDR2 FQNNGV, per germline. Trimming took off 8 bases at V and 3 bases at J, with 17 bases between the two ends. CDR3 length: 15 amino acids.

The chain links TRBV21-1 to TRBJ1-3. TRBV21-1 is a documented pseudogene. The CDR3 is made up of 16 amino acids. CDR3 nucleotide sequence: TGTGCCAGCAGCCCTCTGGGAGGTTCTAAGGCGGACACCATATATTTT. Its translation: CASSPLGGSKADTIYF.